The 32 T cell receptor beta chains below come from one sample, sequenced in a study of shared clonotypes between healthy human individuals. Some clones are missing from TCRdb's copy, which holds only in-frame ones; the method was immunoSEQ multiplex PCR. The sample consists of approximately 1,500,000 clones, around 98% of them appearing once. The sequenced material came from naive CD4+ T cells sorted from blood. The subset here: CD45RA+ positively selected. These receptor sequences come from a man aged 25-40 years in good health.

The chain couples TRBV19 to TRBJ2-5; D is possibly TRBD1 or TRBD2 (6 bases each). Germline lookup yields CDR1 LNHDA and CDR2 SQIVND (reference sequence). The CDR3 loop spans 12 amino acids. V dropped 7 bases and J dropped 7 bases, with 13 bases sitting between them. The CDR3 DNA is TGTGCCAGTAAGGGGGAGGCGTGGACCCAGTACTTC. Translated: CASKGEAWTQYF.

In its sample, this clone was seen once. The chain couples TRBV20-1 to TRBJ2-5; D remains ambiguous. CDR3 length equals 11 residues. V shed 8 bases and J shed 2 bases, with 9 bases lying between them. Germline V gives CDR1 DFQATT, CDR2 SNEGSKA (reference sequence). This chain's CDR3 is CSIKRQETQYF. The CDR3 DNA reads TGCAGTATTAAAAGACAAGAGACCCAGTACTTC.

The chain combines TRBV29-1 with TRBJ2-5; D is undetermined. CDR3 length equals 13 residues. Trimming took 0 bases from V and 0 from J, leaving 5 bases between them. CDR1 is SQVTM, CDR2 ANQGSEA, per germline. The CDR3 loop reads CSVEESDQETQYF. The DNA for the CDR3 is TGCAGCGTTGAAGAGTCAGACCAAGAGACCCAGTACTTC.

The rearrangement links TRBV6-6 to TRBJ2-1; D uncertain. V dropped 5 bases and J dropped 1 base, with 12 bases sitting between them. The CDR3 contains 15 residues. Germline assignment: CDR1 MNHNY and CDR2 SVGAGI (reference sequence). CDR3 nucleotide sequence: TGTGCCAGCAGTAAGACCGCCCGTTCCTACAATGAGCAGTTCTTC. This codes for CASSKTARSYNEQFF.

The rearrangement uses TRBV28 and TRBJ2-7, with D perhaps matching TRBD2 (5 bases). V gave up 7 bases and J gave up 3 bases, with 13 bases separating them. The CDR3 is 13 amino acids. The germline V gene encodes CDR1 MDHEN and CDR2 SYDVKM. Here the CDR3 reads CASNRRVLYEQYF. CDR3 nucleotides: TGTGCCAGCAATCGGCGGGTACTCTACGAGCAGTACTTC.

Comment on this clone: Other DNA sequences in the sample encode the same CDR3. The V gene is TRBV28, the J gene TRBJ2-5; D unclear. V was shortened by 3 bases and J by 1 base, with 6 bases between the two germline ends. The CDR3 sequence is 13 residues long. In germline, CDR1 is MDHEN, CDR2 SYDVKM. CDR3 nucleotides: TGTGCCAGCAGTTTTGGCTTCCAAGAGACCCAGTACTTC. Translation: CASSFGFQETQYF.

The chain recombines TRBV19 with TRBJ2-2, with D perhaps matching TRBD1 (7 bases). Germline V gene sequence: CDR1 LNHDA, CDR2 SQIVND (reference sequence). This CDR3 contains 15 residues. Trimming removed 2 bases from V and 1 base from J, with 8 bases in between. Here the CDR3 reads CASSIQGGNTGELFF. Written as DNA, the CDR3 is TGTGCCAGTAGTATACAGGGGGGGAACACCGGGGAGCTGTTTTTT.

The chain recombines TRBV7-8 with TRBJ2-7; perhaps TRBD2 as D (6 bases). The CDR3 loop spans 14 amino acids. V was shortened by 5 bases and J by 2 bases, with 13 bases between the two germline ends. Germline V gene sequence: CDR1 SGHVS, CDR2 FQNEAQ. The CDR3 here is CASSLPPGAYEQYF. In nucleotides, the CDR3 is TGTGCCAGCAGCCTCCCGCCGGGGGCCTACGAGCAGTACTTC.

V usage is TRBV19 and J usage is TRBJ2-1; possible D gene TRBD1, 6 bases. Germline loops: CDR1 LNHDA, CDR2 SQIVND (reference sequence). Trimming pared 6 bases from V and 1 base from J, leaving 19 bases between. The CDR3 loop spans 17 amino acids. The CDR3 DNA sequence: TGTGCCAGTAGCCCCTTCACGTGGACAGTTTCCTACAATGAGCAGTTCTTC. Translated, it gives CASSPFTWTVSYNEQFF.

This clone was recorded once. The CDR3 DNA is TGTGCCAGCAGCTTAAGATCAAAGAACACTGAAGCTTTCTTT. This gives the protein CASSLRSKNTEAFF. The chain carries TRBV11-3 and TRBJ1-1; D gene uncertain. The germline V gene encodes CDR1 SGHNT and CDR2 YENEEA. The CDR3 has 14 amino acids. V lost 2 bases, J lost 1 base, and 8 bases lay in between.

V and J are TRBV5-1 and TRBJ2-5, with D unclear. Looked up from germline, CDR1 is SGHRS and CDR2 is YFSETQ. V was shortened by 1 base and J by 3 bases, with 10 bases between the two germline ends. The CDR3 runs to 14 residues. The DNA of the CDR3 is TGCGCCAGCAGCTTGAGTTCGCGAAAAGAGACCCAGTACTTC. Protein product: CASSLSSRKETQYF.

This chain joins TRBV19 and TRBJ2-7; tentatively, D is TRBD2 (6 bases). Germline-derived CDR1 and CDR2 are LNHDA and SQIVND (reference sequence). The CDR3 extends over 15 amino acids. V was cut by 4 bases and J by 2 bases, with 15 bases left in between. CDR3 in amino acids: CASSTDGSRTYEQYF. The CDR3 DNA reads TGTGCCAGTAGTACCGACGGGAGCAGGACCTACGAGCAGTACTTC.

The count of this clone is one. The genes are TRBV7-9 and TRBJ2-3; D remains unclear. V shed 2 bases and J shed 1 base, with 10 bases lying between them. The CDR3 covers 15 residues. The V gene's germline CDR1 is SEHNR and CDR2 FQNEAQ (reference sequence). CDR3: CASSLLSLGTDTQYF. Here the CDR3 DNA reads TGTGCCAGCAGCTTACTCTCTTTGGGCACAGATACGCAGTATTTT.

The rearrangement joins TRBV7-3 to TRBJ2-2; D not certain. CDR3 length: 14 residues. The V and J ends lost 2 bases and 5 bases respectively, with 9 bases between them. Germline values: CDR1 SGHTA, CDR2 FQGTGA. CDR3 in amino acids: CASSLYPSTGELFF. In DNA form, the CDR3 reads TGTGCCAGCAGCTTATATCCCTCAACCGGGGAGCTGTTTTTT.

A note on this clone: The sample holds other DNA sequences that translate to the same CDR3. V is TRBV18 and J is TRBJ2-2, with TRBD2 identical over 12 bases. V lost 1 base and J lost 0; bases outside the gene matches: 3. Per germline, CDR1 KGHSH and CDR2 LQKENI. CDR3 length: 18 residues. The CDR3 loop is CASSPLGTSGSNTGELFF. As DNA, the CDR3 is TGTGCCAGCTCACCACTTGGGACTAGCGGGTCGAACACCGGGGAGCTGTTTTTT. The full variable domain, rest sourced from reference TRBV18 and TRBJ2-2, is NAGVMQNPRHLVRRRGQEARLRCSPMKGHSHVYWYRQLPEEGLKFMVYLQKENIIDESGMPKERFSAEFPKEGPSILRIQQVVRGDSAAYFCASSPLGTSGSNTGELFFGEGSRLTVL.

The J gene is TRBJ2-4, the V gene TRBV9, with D unclear. V was clipped by 4 bases and J by 10 bases, with 9 bases between them. This CDR3 spans 11 amino acids. Germline CDR1 reads SGDLS; CDR2 reads YYNGEE. CDR3 sequence (DNA): TGTGCCAGCAGCCCAAGTACAATTCAGTACTTC. Residues: CASSPSTIQYF.

This clone came up a few times. The sample has other DNA sequences that encode this CDR3 too. The chain couples TRBV10-3 to TRBJ2-3; D remains ambiguous. In germline, CDR1 is ENHRY, CDR2 SYGVKD. The V end lost 0 bases, the J end lost 3 bases, and 1 base lay between the germline ends. The CDR3 sequence is 12 residues long. In DNA, the CDR3 is TGTGCCATCAGTGAGTCGACAGATACGCAGTATTTT. Translating it yields CAISESTDTQYF.

CDR3 region: CASSVYPGDTGELFF. The DNA of the CDR3 is TGTGCCAGCAGCGTATATCCAGGGGATACCGGGGAGCTGTTTTTT. The chain employs TRBV9 and TRBJ2-2, with D possibly TRBD1 on 6 matching bases. V lost 1 base, J lost 5 bases, and 12 bases lay in between. Germline values: CDR1 SGDLS, CDR2 YYNGEE. This CDR3 is 15 amino acids long.

The chain links TRBV5-1 to TRBJ2-2; 10 bases map to TRBD2. J was trimmed by 4 bases and V by 3 bases; bases with no gene match: 12. Germline lookup yields CDR1 SGHRS and CDR2 YFSETQ. This CDR3 has 18 residues. CDR3 DNA: TGCGCCAGCAGCTCGTTCCGGACTAGCGGTCGATTCACCGGGGAGCTGTTTTTT. It is translated as CASSSFRTSGRFTGELFF.

The V call is TRBV19, the J call TRBJ2-7, with D perhaps given as TRBD1 or TRBD2 (5 bases each). Germline V gene lookup returns CDR1 LNHDA and CDR2 SQIVND (reference sequence). V was cut by 6 bases and J by 3 bases, with 18 bases left in between. CDR3 size: 15 residues. CDR3 amino acids: CASRIRGPGGYEQYF. CDR3 nucleotide sequence: TGTGCCAGTAGAATCCGGGGCCCAGGAGGCTACGAGCAGTACTTC.

The chain employs TRBV19 and TRBJ1-5; TRBD1 matches 7 bases. This CDR3 is 16 amino acids long. Germline V gene sequence: CDR1 LNHDA, CDR2 SQIVND (reference sequence). Unmatched junction bases numbered 17, after V lost 6 bases and J lost 9 bases. In DNA form, the CDR3 reads TGTGCCAGTAGGAAGGGGGCAACCCCCGCGGTCTCGCCCCAGCATTTT. It is translated as CASRKGATPAVSPQHF.

This clone came up once. The V gene is TRBV7-2, the J gene TRBJ1-5; D gene ambiguous. The germline gives CDR1 SGHTA, CDR2 FQGNSA. This CDR3 spans 15 amino acids. The ends were cut back, 1 base at V and 9 bases at J, with 16 bases in the middle. The CDR3 reads CASSLDVWDKAPQHF. The CDR3, as DNA: TGTGCCAGCAGCTTAGACGTCTGGGATAAAGCGCCCCAGCATTTT.

The genes are TRBV25-1 and TRBJ2-1, with D maybe TRBD2 (5 bases). CDR3 length: 15 residues. V shed 2 bases and J shed 5 bases, with 13 bases lying between them. Looked up from germline, CDR1 is MGHDK and CDR2 is SYGVNS. CDR3 in DNA: TGTGCCAGCAGTGAAATCGGGGTTAGCGACAATGAGCAGTTCTTC. This gives the protein CASSEIGVSDNEQFF.

The chain is built from TRBV4-1 and TRBJ2-7, with D unresolved. The CDR3 consists of 12 residues. V gave up 4 bases and J gave up 5 bases, with 9 bases separating them. Germline CDR1 is MGHRA and CDR2 is YSYEKL. The DNA for the CDR3 is TGCGCCAGCAGCCTAACTGGAAACGAGCAGTACTTC. Protein sequence: CASSLTGNEQYF.

V and J are TRBV28 and TRBJ2-6, with no clear D. In germline, CDR1 is MDHEN, CDR2 SYDVKM. Trimming left V 3 bases short and J 3 bases short, with 6 bases between. This CDR3 has 14 amino acids. Here the CDR3 reads CASSFPYGANVLTF. The CDR3, as DNA: TGTGCCAGCAGTTTCCCGTATGGGGCCAACGTCCTGACTTTC.

The chain is built from TRBV5-4 and TRBJ1-3, with 9 bases lining up with TRBD1. The CDR3 runs 15 residues. Germline trimming cut 4 bases from V and 4 bases from J; bases unmatched to any gene: 6. The V gene's germline CDR1 is SGHNT and CDR2 YYREEE (reference sequence). Here the CDR3 DNA reads TGTGCCAGCAGCCGGAACAGGGGGCCAGGAAACACCATATATTTT. It codes for CASSRNRGPGNTIYF.

The CDR3 DNA follows: TGTGCCAGCAGATACAGGGGTGAGCAGTTCTTC. As protein: CASRYRGEQFF. The rearrangement joins TRBV6-5 to TRBJ2-1; 7 positions agree with TRBD1. The CDR3 is made up of 11 amino acids. V gave up 6 bases and J gave up 9 bases; unmatched junction bases: 2. CDR1 MNHEY and CDR2 SVGAGI come from the germline V gene.

The rearrangement links TRBV20-1 to TRBJ2-7, with D unclear. The CDR3 runs to 11 residues. The V gene lost 3 bases and the J gene lost 9 bases, with 12 bases spanning the gap. The V gene's germline CDR1 is DFQATT and CDR2 SNEGSKA (reference sequence). DNA of the CDR3: TGCAGTGCTAGGAGGACCTCCGGGCAGTACTTC. It translates to CSARRTSGQYF.

The J gene is TRBJ2-2, the V gene TRBV2; D gene unclear. The CDR3 spans 15 residues. CDR1 is SNHLY and CDR2 is FYNNEI in the germline V gene. Trimming stripped 6 bases from V and 0 bases from J, with 11 bases between. CDR3 bases: TGTGCCAGCAGGCCAGACACCCCGAACACCGGGGAGCTGTTTTTT. It yields the protein CASRPDTPNTGELFF.

The V call is TRBV5-1, the J call TRBJ1-4, with 9 bases matching TRBD1. Germline-derived CDR1 and CDR2 are SGHRS and YFSETQ. The CDR3 is 14 amino acids. The trim removed 4 bases at V and 6 bases at J, leaving 4 bases unmatched. CDR3 region: CASSRGQGDEKLFF. CDR3 sequence (DNA): TGCGCCAGCAGCCGGGGACAGGGCGATGAAAAACTGTTTTTT. The full variable domain, with the rest looked up from reference TRBV5-1 and TRBJ1-4, is KAGVTQTPRYLIKTRGQQVTLSCSPISGHRSVSWYQQTPGQGLQFLFEYFSETQRNKGNFPGRFSGRQFSNSRSEMNVSTLELGDSALYLCASSRGQGDEKLFFGSGTQLSVL.

As DNA, the CDR3 is TGTGCCAGCAGCCTGGGACAGACCAACACCGGGGAGCTGTTTTTT. The encoded protein is CASSLGQTNTGELFF. The rearrangement joins TRBV7-2 to TRBJ2-2; the match to TRBD1 covers 7 bases. CDR3 length equals 15 residues. CDR1 is SGHTA and CDR2 is FQGNSA in the germline V gene. The V gene end was trimmed by 5 bases and the J gene end by 2 bases; junction bases not matched to a gene: 5.

With respect to this clone: The sample holds other DNA sequences that translate to the same CDR3. J is TRBJ2-1 and V is TRBV28; D uncertain. CDR1 is MDHEN and CDR2 is SYDVKM in the germline V gene. CDR3 length: 11 amino acids. Trimming stripped 6 bases from V and 4 bases from J, with 4 bases between. CDR3 bases: TGTGCCAGCAGCCCTTACAATGAGCAGTTCTTC. Residues: CASSPYNEQFF.